This TCR beta chain appears in the sequencing data of a study of identical twins. Study-level points and caveats: Out-of-frame alpha sequences shared between twins exhibited an excess of low generation probability.

This clonotype was picked up many times. Antigen: not known. MiXCR, applied by TCRdb to the 5' RACE reads, yields one record per CDR3 protein. The sample includes roughly 750,000 distinct CDR3 sequences, around 21% of them seen just once. V lost 6 bases and J lost 7, with 9 bases in between. CDR1 and CDR2 from the germline V gene are KGHDR and SFDVKD. The CDR3 consists of 12 residues. These data were also reused for a study on T cells expressing NK-cell markers. That source adds: A range of roughly 1.0-8% of CD8+ T cells consisted of dominant NKG2C+ clonotypes in roughly 6 donors.

The sequence was collected from a woman under 30 in good health. The chain joins TRBV24-1 to TRBJ2-1, with D unresolved. The sequencing input was PBMCs. CDR3 nucleotides: TGTGCCACCAGTAGCTCCTCTAATGAGCAGTTCTTC. It yields the protein CATSSSSNEQFF.